This entry describes one TCR beta chain. This sample is part of a study of blood T cell repertoires in COVID-19. On the study more broadly: COVID-19 samples from acute and convalescent phases originated in the United States, Italy and Spain. Nucleic acid was either cDNA or gDNA, and it came from T cells, B-cell-depleted T cells, or PBMCs.

Original analysis: Using reference gene primer amplification, nucleated cell counts were estimated. Clones were read by immunoSEQ multiplex PCR, and TCRdb kept only the in-frame ones, dropping some. From that table come the V and J calls and clone size; the DNA was used to work out D and trimming. The data hold 100,000 or so clones, with nearly 90% observed a single time. Germline V gives CDR1 SGHNT, CDR2 YYREEE (reference sequence). The CDR3 is 15 residues long. With 5 bases clipped from V and 5 bases from J, the junction kept 4 bases outside the gene matches. The chain joins TRBV5-4 to TRBJ2-2; 12 positions match TRBD2. The source material was peripheral blood. The receptor was isolated from a man in his fifties or sixties with active COVID-19. CDR3 bases: TGTGCCAGCAGTCGAGGACTAGCGGGGACCGGGGAGCTGTTTTTT. Translated, it gives CASSRGLAGTGELFF.